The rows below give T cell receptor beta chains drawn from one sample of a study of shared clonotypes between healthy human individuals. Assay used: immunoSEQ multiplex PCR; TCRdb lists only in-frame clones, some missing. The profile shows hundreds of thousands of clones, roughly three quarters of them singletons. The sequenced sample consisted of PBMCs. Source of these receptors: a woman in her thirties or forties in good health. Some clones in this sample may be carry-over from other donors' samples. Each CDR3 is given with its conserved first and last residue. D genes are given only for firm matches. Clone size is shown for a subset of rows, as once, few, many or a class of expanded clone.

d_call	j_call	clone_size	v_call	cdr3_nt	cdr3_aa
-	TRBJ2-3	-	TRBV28	TGTGCCAGCAGGGAAGGACTGGGGACGGGGGATACGCAGTATTTT	CASREGLGTGDTQYF
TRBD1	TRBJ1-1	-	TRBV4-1	TGCGCCAGCAGCCAATGGGACAGGACGAACACTGAAGCTTTCTTT	CASSQWDRTNTEAFF
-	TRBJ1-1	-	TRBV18	TGTGCCAGCTCACCCCCCGGGTATGAAGCTTTCTTT	CASSPPGYEAFF
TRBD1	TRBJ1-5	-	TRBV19	TGTGCCAGTAGTATGGGGGCAGGGGGCTTTCAGCCCCAGCATTTT	CASSMGAGGFQPQHF
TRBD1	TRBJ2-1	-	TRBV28	TGTGCCAGCAGTTTTTGGGCCACAGGGGAATACAATGAGCAGTTCTTC	CASSFWATGEYNEQFF
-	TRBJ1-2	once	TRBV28	TGTGCCAGCAGTTTATTTAGCCGAGCTAACTATGGCTACACCTTC	CASSLFSRANYGYTF
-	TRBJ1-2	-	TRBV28	TGTGCCAGCAGCCTTATGGGTTATGGCTACACCTTC	CASSLMGYGYTF
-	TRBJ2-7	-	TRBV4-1	TGCGCCAGCAGCCAAAGAGAGGGGACTCCCTCCTACGAGCAGTGCTTC	CASSQREGTPSYEQCF
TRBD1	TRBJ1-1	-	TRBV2	TGTGCCAGCACCGTAACAGGGGGCACTGAAGCTTTCTTT	CASTVTGGTEAFF
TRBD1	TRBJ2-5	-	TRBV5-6	TGTGCCAGCAGCCGTTTGGGACAGGGAAATCAAGAGACCCAGTACTTC	CASSRLGQGNQETQYF
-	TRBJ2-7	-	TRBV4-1	TGCGCCAGCAGCCAAGATACCCAGGGGGGGAGCTACGAGCAGTACTTC	CASSQDTQGGSYEQYF
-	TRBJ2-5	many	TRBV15	TGTGCCACCAGCAGAGTAGGCAGTTCGGAGACCCAGTACTTC	CATSRVGSSETQYF
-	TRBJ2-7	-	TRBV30	TGTGCCTGGAGTGCCGGACTTCCAGGCGAGCAGTACTTC	CAWSAGLPGEQYF
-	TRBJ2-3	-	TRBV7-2	TGTGCCAGCAGCCAAATCAGTAGCACAGATACGCAGTATTTT	CASSQISSTDTQYF
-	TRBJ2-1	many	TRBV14	TGTGCCAGCAGCCAAGGGAATAGGGGCCCTGAGCAGTTCTTC	CASSQGNRGPEQFF
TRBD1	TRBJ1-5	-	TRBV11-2	TGTGCCAGCAGCGCCGGACAGGGGGTAAGTCAGCCCCAGCATTTT	CASSAGQGVSQPQHF
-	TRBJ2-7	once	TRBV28	TGTGCCAGCAGTTTATCCCTACTCTACGAGCAGTACTTC	CASSLSLLYEQYF
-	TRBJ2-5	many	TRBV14	TGTGCCAGCAGCCAAGACAGGGTAGGGGAGACCCAGTACTTC	CASSQDRVGETQYF
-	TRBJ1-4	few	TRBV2	TGTGCCAGCAGTGCAGGGTCAACTAATGAAAAACTGTTTTTT	CASSAGSTNEKLFF
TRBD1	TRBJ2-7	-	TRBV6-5	TGTGCCAGCAGTCCACAGGGGCTATCCTACGAGCAGTACTTC	CASSPQGLSYEQYF
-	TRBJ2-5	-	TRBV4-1	TGCGCCAGCAGCCAAGGCCCCGTGGAGACCCAGTACTTC	CASSQGPVETQYF
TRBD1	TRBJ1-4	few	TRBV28	TGTGCCAGCAGTTCCCCGACGGGACAGGGAACTAATGAAAAACTGTTTTTT	CASSSPTGQGTNEKLFF
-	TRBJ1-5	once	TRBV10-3	TGTGCCATCAGCCAAGAGGGGTGGCCCCAGCATTTT	CAISQEGWPQHF
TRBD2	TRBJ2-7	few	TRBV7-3	TGTGCCAGCAGCGCTAGCGGATCCTACGAGCAGTACTTC	CASSASGSYEQYF
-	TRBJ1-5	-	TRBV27	TGTGCCAGCAGTTTAGGGGGTAGGAATCAGCCCCAGCATTTT	CASSLGGRNQPQHF
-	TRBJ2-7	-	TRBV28	TGTGCCAGCAGTTTCGCCGAATCCTCCTACGAGCAGTACTTC	CASSFAESSYEQYF
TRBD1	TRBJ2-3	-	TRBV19	TGTGCCAGTAGTTACGGGACAGGGGCGTTGTGGGTGACGCAGTATTTT	CASSYGTGALWVTQYF
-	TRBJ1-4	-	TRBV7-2	TGTGCCAGCAGCTTGGCCACCTGGTCACGGGGTGGAAAACTGTTTTTT	CASSLATWSRGGKLFF
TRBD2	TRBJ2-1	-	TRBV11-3	TGTGCCAGCAGCCCAGGTGGGGCGGGAGGGGATGAGCAGTTCTTC	CASSPGGAGGDEQFF
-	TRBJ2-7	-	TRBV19	TGTGCCAGTAGCAAGCCGGGACGTGCCTACGAGCAGTACTTC	CASSKPGRAYEQYF
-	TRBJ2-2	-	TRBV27	TGTGCCAGCAGTTTGGGCCCGCCTTCCGGGGAGCTGTTTTTT	CASSLGPPSGELFF
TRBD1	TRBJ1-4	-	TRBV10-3	TGTGCCATCAGTGAAAGCAGGGGACAGTCTAATGAAAAACTGTTTTTT	CAISESRGQSNEKLFF
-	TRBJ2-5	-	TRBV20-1	TGCAGTGGCCAGCTGCAGGAGACCCAGTACTTC	CSGQLQETQYF
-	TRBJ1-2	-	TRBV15	TGTGCCACCAGCAGAGATAAAGGGGGTAGCTATGGCTACACCTTC	CATSRDKGGSYGYTF
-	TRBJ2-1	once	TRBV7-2	TGTGCCAGCAGCTCCCCTCCGGGACGGGGGAGCTCCTACAATGAGCAGTTCTTC	CASSSPPGRGSSYNEQFF
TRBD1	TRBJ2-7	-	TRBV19	TGTGCCAGTAGCCAATCAGGGGGATCATCCTACGAGCAGTACTTC	CASSQSGGSSYEQYF
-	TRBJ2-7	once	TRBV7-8	TGTGCCAGCAGCTCACAGCTCTCCTCCTACGAGCAGTACTTC	CASSSQLSSYEQYF
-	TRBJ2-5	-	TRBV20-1	TGCAGTGCTAGAATAGAGACCCAGTACTTC	CSARIETQYF
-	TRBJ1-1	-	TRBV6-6	TGTGCCAGCAGTTCCCACCAGGGGATGGACGAAGCTTTCTTT	CASSSHQGMDEAFF
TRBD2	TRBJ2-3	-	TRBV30	TGTGCCTGGAGTGTAGGGCGGGAGCGTACGCAGTATTTT	CAWSVGRERTQYF
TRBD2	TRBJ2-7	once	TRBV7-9	TGTGCCAGCAGCTTAGGTGGAGGGAGGGCGGATTACGAGCAGTACTTC	CASSLGGGRADYEQYF
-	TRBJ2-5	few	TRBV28	TGTGCCAGCAGTTTATTCGGTCTTGCCCAAAGGGAGACCCAGTACTTC	CASSLFGLAQRETQYF
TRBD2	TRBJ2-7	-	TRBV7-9	TGTGCCAGCAGCTTAGCGCGAGGCGGGAGAAGGTCCTACGAGCAGTACTTC	CASSLARGGRRSYEQYF